The subject of this entry is one TCR beta chain. Profiled with immunoSEQ multiplex PCR; TCRdb holds only in-frame clones, not every one. The sample carries around 1.9 million clones, 85% to 95% recorded once. The source of the sample is a study of shared clonotypes between healthy human individuals. The CDR3 is 14 residues long. V lost 6 bases and J 1 base, leaving 10 bases between the germline ends. CDR1 MDHEN and CDR2 SYDVKM come from the germline V gene. Naive CD8 isolation took CD45RO-negative cells positively selected for CCR7 and excluded terminally differentiated effector memory CD45RA+ cells. V gene TRBV28 combines with J gene TRBJ2-1; TRBD1 is a possible D gene (6 bases). This clonotype was sampled from a man between 18 and 29 years old in good health. Some clones in this sample may be carry-over from other donors' samples. The material sequenced was naive CD8+ T cells from PBMCs. The CDR3 coding sequence is TGTGCCAGCAGGTGGGACACTTCCTACAATGAGCAGTTCTTC. Protein sequence: CASRWDTSYNEQFF.